This TCR beta chain is from a study of cytomegalovirus exposure and HLA in healthy donors. General study points: Reported findings show TCR beta sequences accurately forecast HLA-A and HLA-B alleles in most subjects. It was reportedly the case that the classifier diagnosed cytomegalovirus status with high specificity and sensitivity.

The CDR3 consists of 11 residues. V dropped 6 bases and J dropped 3 bases, with 6 bases sitting between them. Per germline, CDR1 MNHEY and CDR2 SMNVEV (reference sequence). PCR used 60 Vbeta primers and 13 Jbeta primers. The table came from immunoSEQ multiplex PCR; TCRdb's copy has only in-frame clones and leaves some out. The sample carries some 200,000 clones, roughly 85% recorded once. Concerning this clone itself: Antigen: not known.

This sequence originates from a woman in her late teens or twenties in good health and CMV-seronegative. The chain uses TRBV27 and TRBJ2-7, with D unresolved. Input material: PBMCs. In nucleotides, the CDR3 is TGTGCCAGCAGGTCAAACTACGAGCAGTACTTC. This encodes CASRSNYEQYF.